This T cell receptor beta chain was sequenced in a study of patients and donors after allogeneic stem cell transplantation (dated by TCRdb to the early 2020s). Concerning this clonotype: The antigen it binds to is not known. The record has no base qualities; no much larger clone is one base away.

Inclusive of the bounding cysteine and phenylalanine, the CDR3 is 17 residues long. Solely the CDR3 DNA is kept, with 51 bases framed from the first base. Library preparation was by RT-PCR. Sequencing was carried out with a NextSeq 550. TCRdb handled the public reads itself, with Q25 trimming in fastp and clone calling in MiXCR, and kept productive beta chains. A single entry per CDR3 protein holds the most common genes and DNA from its merged rows. The sample yields about a million distinct CDR3 sequences; more than 15% were counted once. The leading ten clones occupy around 5.5% of the sample. This clonotype was sampled from a human donor who was either an allogeneic HSCT recipient or a stem cell or donor lymphocyte infusion donor (not recorded which). It is not recorded whose cells these are; they may come from a transplant donor. The specimen sequenced was blood, either unsorted or a sorted T cell fraction (not recorded which). The sequence joins TRBV21-1 to TRBJ2-6; the D segment call TRBD1 is taken from the table without a DNA check. TRBV21-1 is an annotated pseudogene. The nucleotides read TGTGCCAGCAGCAAAGGTGGGGGGCGTTCTGGGGCCAACGTCCTGACTTTC. The resulting protein is CASSKGGGRSGANVLTF.